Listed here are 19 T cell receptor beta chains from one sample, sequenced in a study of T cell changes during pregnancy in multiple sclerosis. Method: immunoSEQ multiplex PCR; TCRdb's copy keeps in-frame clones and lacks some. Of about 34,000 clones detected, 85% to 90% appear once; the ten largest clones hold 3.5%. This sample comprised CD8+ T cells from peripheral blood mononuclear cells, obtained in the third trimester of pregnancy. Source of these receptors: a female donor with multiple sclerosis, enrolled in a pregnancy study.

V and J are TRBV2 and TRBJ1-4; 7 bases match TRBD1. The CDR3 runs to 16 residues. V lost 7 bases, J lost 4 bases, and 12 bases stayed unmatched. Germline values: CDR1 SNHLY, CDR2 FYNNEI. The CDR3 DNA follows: TGTGCCAGCACTGGGGACAGCCGAGCGATTAATGAAAAACTGTTTTTT. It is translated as CASTGDSRAINEKLFF. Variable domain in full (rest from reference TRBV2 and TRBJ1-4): EPEVTQTPSHQVTQMGQEVILRCVPISNHLYFYWYRQILGQKVEFLVSFYNNEISEKSEIFDDQFSVERPDGSNFTLKIRSTKLEDSAMYFCASTGDSRAINEKLFFGSGTQLSVL.

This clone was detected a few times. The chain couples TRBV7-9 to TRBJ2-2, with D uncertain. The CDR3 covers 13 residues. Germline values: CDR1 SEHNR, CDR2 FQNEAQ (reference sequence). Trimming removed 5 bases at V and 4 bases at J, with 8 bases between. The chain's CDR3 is CASSLGATGELFF. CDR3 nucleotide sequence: TGTGCCAGCAGCCTCGGTGCCACCGGGGAGCTGTTTTTT.

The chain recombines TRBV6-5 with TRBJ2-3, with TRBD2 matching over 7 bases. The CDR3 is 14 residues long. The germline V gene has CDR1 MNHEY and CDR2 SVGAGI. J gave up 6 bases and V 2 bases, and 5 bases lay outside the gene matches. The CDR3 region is CASSYGKGGDTQYF. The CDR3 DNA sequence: TGTGCCAGCAGTTACGGAAAGGGAGGGGATACGCAGTATTTT.

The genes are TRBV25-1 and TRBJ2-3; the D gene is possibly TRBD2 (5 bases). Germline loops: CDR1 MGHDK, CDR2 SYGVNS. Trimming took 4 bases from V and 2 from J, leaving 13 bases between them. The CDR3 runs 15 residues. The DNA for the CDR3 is TGTGCCAGCAGTGTAGGAAGCGGTTACACAGATACGCAGTATTTT. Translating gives CASSVGSGYTDTQYF. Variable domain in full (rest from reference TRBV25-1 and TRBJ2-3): EADIYQTPRYLVIGTGKKITLECSQTMGHDKMYWYQQDPGMELHLIHYSYGVNSTEKGDLSSESTVSRIRTEHFPLTLESARPSHTSQYLCASSVGSGYTDTQYFGPGTRLTVL.

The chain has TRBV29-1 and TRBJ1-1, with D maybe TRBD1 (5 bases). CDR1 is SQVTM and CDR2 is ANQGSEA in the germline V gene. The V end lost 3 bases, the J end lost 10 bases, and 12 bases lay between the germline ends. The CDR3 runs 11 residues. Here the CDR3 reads CSVDSQGRAFF. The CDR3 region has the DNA TGCAGCGTTGACTCCCAGGGTCGAGCTTTCTTT.

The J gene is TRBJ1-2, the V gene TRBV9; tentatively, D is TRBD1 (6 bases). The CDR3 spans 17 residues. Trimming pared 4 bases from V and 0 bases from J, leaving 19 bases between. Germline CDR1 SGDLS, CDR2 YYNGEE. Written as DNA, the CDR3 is TGTGCCAGCAGCTCGGGGACAAATAGTCCTACTAACTATGGCTACACCTTC. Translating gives CASSSGTNSPTNYGYTF.

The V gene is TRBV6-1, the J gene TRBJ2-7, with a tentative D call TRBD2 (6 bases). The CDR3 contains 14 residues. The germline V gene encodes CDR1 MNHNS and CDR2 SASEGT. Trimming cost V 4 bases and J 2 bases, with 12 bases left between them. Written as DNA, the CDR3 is TGTGCCAGCAGTGTCCGGGACTTTCCCTACGAGCAGTACTTC. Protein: CASSVRDFPYEQYF.

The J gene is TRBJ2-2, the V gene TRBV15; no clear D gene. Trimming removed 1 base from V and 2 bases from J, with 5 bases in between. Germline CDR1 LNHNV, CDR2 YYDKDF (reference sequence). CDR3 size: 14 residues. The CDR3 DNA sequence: TGTGCCACCAGCAGAGTCAGAAACACCGGGGAGCTGTTTTTT. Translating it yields CATSRVRNTGELFF. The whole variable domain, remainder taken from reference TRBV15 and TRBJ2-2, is DAMVIQNPRYQVTQFGKPVTLSCSQTLNHNVMYWYQQKSSQAPKLLFHYYDKDFNNEADTPDNFQSRRPNTSFCFLDIRSPGLGDTAMYLCATSRVRNTGELFFGEGSRLTVL.

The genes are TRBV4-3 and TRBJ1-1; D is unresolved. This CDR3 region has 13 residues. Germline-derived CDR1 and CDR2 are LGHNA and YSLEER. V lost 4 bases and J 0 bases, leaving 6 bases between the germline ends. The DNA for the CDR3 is TGCGCCAGCAGCCGCGGGATGAACACTGAAGCTTTCTTT. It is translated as CASSRGMNTEAFF.

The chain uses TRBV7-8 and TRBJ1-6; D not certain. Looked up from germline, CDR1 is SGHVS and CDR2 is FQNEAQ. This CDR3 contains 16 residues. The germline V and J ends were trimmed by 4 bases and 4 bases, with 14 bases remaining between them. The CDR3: CASSSILAGYNSPLHF. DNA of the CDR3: TGTGCCAGCAGCTCAATATTAGCCGGGTATAATTCACCCCTCCACTTT.

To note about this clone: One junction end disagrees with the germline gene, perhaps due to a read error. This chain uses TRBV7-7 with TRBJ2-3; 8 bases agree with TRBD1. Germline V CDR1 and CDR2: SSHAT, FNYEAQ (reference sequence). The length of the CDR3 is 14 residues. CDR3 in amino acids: CASSPGQGADTQYF. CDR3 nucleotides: TGTGCTAGCAGCCCCGGACAGGGAGCGGATACGCAGTATTTT.

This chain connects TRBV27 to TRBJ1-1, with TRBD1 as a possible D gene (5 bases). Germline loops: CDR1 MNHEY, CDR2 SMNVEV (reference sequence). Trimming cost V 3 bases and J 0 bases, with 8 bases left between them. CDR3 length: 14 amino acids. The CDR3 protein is CASSFSDMNTEAFF. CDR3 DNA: TGTGCCAGCAGTTTCTCGGACATGAACACTGAAGCTTTCTTT.

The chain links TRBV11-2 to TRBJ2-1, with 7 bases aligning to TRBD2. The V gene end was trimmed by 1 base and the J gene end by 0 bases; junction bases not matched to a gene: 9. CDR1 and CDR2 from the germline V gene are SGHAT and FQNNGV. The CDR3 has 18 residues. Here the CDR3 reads CASSLAGWEGSSYNEQFF. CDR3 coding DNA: TGTGCCAGCAGCTTAGCGGGATGGGAGGGGAGCTCCTACAATGAGCAGTTCTTC.

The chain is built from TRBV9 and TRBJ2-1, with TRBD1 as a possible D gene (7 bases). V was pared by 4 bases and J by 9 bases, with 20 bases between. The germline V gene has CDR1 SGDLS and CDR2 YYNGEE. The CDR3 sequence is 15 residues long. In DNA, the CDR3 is TGTGCCAGCAGCACCTCAGGGGGGTACTCTGGTGAGCAGTTCTTC. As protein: CASSTSGGYSGEQFF.

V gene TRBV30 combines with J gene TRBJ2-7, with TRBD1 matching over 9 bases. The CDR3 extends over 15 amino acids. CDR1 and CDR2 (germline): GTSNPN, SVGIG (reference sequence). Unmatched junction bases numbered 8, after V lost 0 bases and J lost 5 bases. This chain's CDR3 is CAWSVPDRGGNEQYF. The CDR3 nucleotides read TGTGCCTGGAGTGTACCGGACAGGGGAGGTAACGAGCAGTACTTC.

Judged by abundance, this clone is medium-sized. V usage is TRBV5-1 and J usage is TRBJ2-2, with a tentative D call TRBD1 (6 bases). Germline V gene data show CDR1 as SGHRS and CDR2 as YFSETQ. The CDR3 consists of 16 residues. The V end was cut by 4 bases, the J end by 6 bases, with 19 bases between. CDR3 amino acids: CASSPHLDRFPGELFF. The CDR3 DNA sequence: TGCGCCAGCAGCCCCCATCTTGACAGGTTCCCCGGGGAGCTGTTTTTT.

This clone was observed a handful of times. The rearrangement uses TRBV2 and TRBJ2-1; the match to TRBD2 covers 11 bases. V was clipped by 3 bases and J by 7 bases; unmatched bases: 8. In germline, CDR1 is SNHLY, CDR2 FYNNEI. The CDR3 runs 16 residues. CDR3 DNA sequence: TGTGCCAGCAGTGACCCTTTAGCGGGGGGGCGGAATGAGCAGTTCTTC. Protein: CASSDPLAGGRNEQFF.

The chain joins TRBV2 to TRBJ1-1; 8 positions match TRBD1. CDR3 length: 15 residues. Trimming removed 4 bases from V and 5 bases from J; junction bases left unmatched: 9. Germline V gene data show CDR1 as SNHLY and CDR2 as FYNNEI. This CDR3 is CASSAGGPAWTEAFF. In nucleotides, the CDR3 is TGTGCCAGCAGTGCAGGGGGCCCTGCCTGGACTGAAGCTTTCTTT.

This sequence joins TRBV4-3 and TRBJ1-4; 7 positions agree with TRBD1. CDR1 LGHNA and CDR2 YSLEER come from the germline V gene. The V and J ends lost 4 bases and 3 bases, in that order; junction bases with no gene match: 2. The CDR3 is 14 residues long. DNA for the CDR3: TGCGCCAGCAGCCTCGGGACAGCTAATGAAAAACTGTTTTTT. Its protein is CASSLGTANEKLFF.